Below, 5 T cell receptor beta chains from the same sample are listed, as sequenced in a study of technical replicates of blood from a few donors (dated by TCRdb to the late 2010s). The library relied on the immunoSEQ multiplex PCR assay. TCRdb retrieved this table from immuneACCESS and kept in-frame rearrangements only. Not all clones are present; in checked studies, unresolved V genes account for under half, and no reason is known for the remainder. The sample table holds about 70,000 clones, of which roughly 90% were seen once. The leading ten clones occupy 0.41% of the sample. Input material: T cells isolated from PBMCs. The origin of the receptors is a human donor in good health.

The genes are TRBV4-2 and TRBJ1-2; 7 positions agree with TRBD1. The CDR3 is made up of 13 amino acids. J lost 6 bases, V lost 9 bases, and 10 bases had no gene match. CDR1 is LGHNA and CDR2 is YNFKEQ in the germline V gene. DNA for the CDR3: TGTGCCAGGAGGACAGGCCTGGGGGATGGCTACACCTTC. It encodes CARRTGLGDGYTF.

The V call is TRBV11-2, the J call TRBJ2-3; D gene uncertain. The germline V gene encodes CDR1 SGHAT and CDR2 FQNNGV. The CDR3 runs to 15 residues. Trimming shortened V by 5 bases and J by 1 base, and 13 bases separated the two germline ends. CDR3 sequence reads: CASSPDSKRTDTQYF. In DNA form, the CDR3 reads TGTGCCAGCAGCCCTGACTCTAAGCGCACAGATACGCAGTATTTT.

The chain joins TRBV7-9 to TRBJ2-7; 10 bases fit TRBD1. Germline lookup yields CDR1 SEHNR and CDR2 FQNEAQ (reference sequence). V dropped 5 bases and J dropped 1; count of bases not matched to a gene: 11. The CDR3 extends over 17 amino acids. The CDR3 here is CASSTKIGTGDSYEQYF. Written as DNA, the CDR3 is TGTGCCAGCAGCACCAAAATCGGGACAGGGGATTCCTACGAGCAGTACTTC. Drawing the rest from reference TRBV7-9 and TRBJ2-7, the complete variable domain is DTGVSQNPRHKITKRGQNVTFRCDPISEHNRLYWYRQTLGQGPEFLTYFQNEAQLEKSRLLSDRFSAERPKGSFSTLEIQRTEQGDSAMYLCASSTKIGTGDSYEQYFGPGTRLTVT.

This chain joins TRBV4-1 and TRBJ2-3; the match to TRBD2 covers 15 bases. The CDR3 sequence is 18 residues long. Germline CDR1 and CDR2: MGHRA and YSYEKL. Trimming cost V 0 bases and J 4 bases; bases outside gene matches: 5. The CDR3 is CASSQDRTSGRASDTQYF. As DNA, the CDR3 is TGCGCCAGCAGCCAAGACAGGACTAGCGGGAGGGCCTCAGATACGCAGTATTTT.

The chain employs TRBV5-1 and TRBJ2-7, with 10 bases matching TRBD1. Per germline, CDR1 SGHRS and CDR2 YFSETQ. V dropped 4 bases and J dropped 5; count of bases not matched to a gene: 9. The CDR3 has 15 amino acids. Here the CDR3 reads CASSEGQGPGNEQYF. Written as DNA, the CDR3 is TGCGCCAGCAGCGAGGGACAGGGGCCCGGAAACGAGCAGTACTTC.